Each of the 30 T cell receptor beta chains below was sequenced from the same sample in a study of T-cell memory formation after mild COVID-19. MiXCR, applied by TCRdb to the 5' RACE reads, yields one record per CDR3 protein. This repertoire shows roughly 280,000 distinct CDR3 sequences, 15% to 20% found once; its top ten account for 20% to 25%. Input material: PBMCs or a T cell subset sorted from them (not recorded which). Source of these receptors: a man between 18 and 29 years old who had mild COVID-19 (a few samples of this study predate the infection). Cell type and time point are not known.

In this sample, this clonotype turned up a few times. This CDR3 is CASSRTGGGNYGYTF. CDR3 DNA sequence: TGTGCCAGCAGCAGGACAGGGGGCGGTAACTATGGCTACACCTTC. The V call is TRBV7-9, the J call TRBJ1-2; 11 nucleotides agree with TRBD1. From germline, CDR1 is SEHNR and CDR2 FQNEAQ (reference sequence). This CDR3 spans 15 amino acids. J gave up 1 base and V 5 bases, and 3 bases lay outside the gene matches.

This clonotype was counted only a few times. The chain carries TRBV7-2 and TRBJ2-1, with TRBD2 as a possible D gene (5 bases). Looked up from germline, CDR1 is SGHTA and CDR2 is FQGNSA. The V end was cut by 6 bases, the J end by 0 bases, with 12 bases between. The CDR3 consists of 15 residues. In DNA, the CDR3 is TGTGCCAGCAGAGAGCGGATCAGCTCCTACAATGAGCAGTTCTTC. Translation: CASRERISSYNEQFF.

J is TRBJ2-5 and V is TRBV29-1, with no clear D. The V gene lost 7 bases and the J gene lost 2 bases, with 11 bases spanning the gap. CDR3 length: 12 amino acids. The V gene's germline CDR1 is SQVTM and CDR2 ANQGSEA. The CDR3 protein is CSACDDQETQYF. The CDR3 DNA is TGCAGCGCGTGCGACGATCAAGAGACCCAGTACTTC.

This clonotype was seen many times. The chain recombines TRBV9 with TRBJ2-3, with 10 bases identical to TRBD2. V lost 0 bases, J lost 0 bases, and 4 bases stayed unmatched. The CDR3 sequence is 17 residues long. From germline, CDR1 is SGDLS and CDR2 YYNGEE. The CDR3 nucleotides are TGTGCCAGCAGCGTAGGACTAGCGGGTGGGAGCACAGATACGCAGTATTTT. Amino acids: CASSVGLAGGSTDTQYF.

The V and J genes are TRBV20-1 and TRBJ2-1; possibly TRBD2 for D (5 bases). V gave up 6 bases and J gave up 4 bases, with 16 bases separating them. The CDR3 sequence is 14 residues long. The germline V gene has CDR1 DFQATT and CDR2 SNEGSKA (reference sequence). The CDR3 nucleotides are TGCAGTGCACCGGGGATAGCTCGGTACAATGAGCAGTTCTTC. Protein product: CSAPGIARYNEQFF.

This clonotype was detected a few times. V gene TRBV7-2 combines with J gene TRBJ2-3; weak D call: TRBD2 (6 bases). Trimming removed 5 bases at V and 3 bases at J, with 9 bases between. Looked up from germline, CDR1 is SGHTA and CDR2 is FQGNSA. The CDR3 has 13 amino acids. The CDR3 DNA reads TGTGCCAGCAGCGCGGGGCCTACAGATACGCAGTATTTT. It encodes CASSAGPTDTQYF.

V usage is TRBV10-3 and J usage is TRBJ1-2; no firm D call. Germline-derived CDR1 and CDR2 are ENHRY and SYGVKD. V lost 6 bases to trimming and J lost 8 bases, with 25 bases between them. This CDR3 has 16 amino acids. The CDR3 loop is CAISPTLEGWALGYTF. CDR3 in DNA: TGTGCCATCAGCCCTACTTTAGAGGGTTGGGCCCTAGGCTACACCTTC.

The chain couples TRBV4-3 to TRBJ1-1; a weak D match, TRBD1 (5 bases). V was pared by 0 bases and J by 1 base, with 9 bases between. The CDR3 covers 15 residues. Germline CDR1 LGHNA, CDR2 YSLEER. In nucleotides, the CDR3 is TGCGCCAGCAGCCAAGATCCCCAGGGGAACACTGAAGCTTTCTTT. As protein: CASSQDPQGNTEAFF.

This clonotype was found many times. The gene calls are TRBV6-1 and TRBJ2-7; 7 bases line up with TRBD1. The CDR3 totals 16 residues. CDR1 and CDR2 (germline): MNHNS, SASEGT. V was clipped by 1 base and J by 0 bases; unmatched bases: 6. CDR3 amino acids: CASSEEAGDSSYEQYF. CDR3 DNA sequence: TGTGCCAGCAGTGAAGAGGCAGGGGACAGCTCCTACGAGCAGTACTTC.

This chain links TRBV11-2 with TRBJ2-5; D remains unclear. V lost 0 bases to trimming and J lost 2 bases, with 13 bases between them. The CDR3 extends over 16 amino acids. CDR1 and CDR2 (germline): SGHAT, FQNNGV. CDR3 in DNA: TGTGCCAGCAGCTTAGACCTTTCCCGCAGGCAAGAGACCCAGTACTTC. Protein sequence: CASSLDLSRRQETQYF.

CDR3 DNA: TGCGCCAGCAGTCAATCGATCAGGGAAGAGACCCAGTACTTC. It specifies CASSQSIREETQYF. The rearrangement links TRBV4-1 to TRBJ2-5, with a weak D call TRBD1 (5 bases). Germline CDR1 MGHRA, CDR2 YSYEKL. The germline V and J ends were trimmed by 6 bases and 3 bases, with 14 bases remaining between them. CDR3 length equals 14 residues.

This clonotype has just a few counts. The chain carries TRBV20-1 and TRBJ1-5, with unresolved D. This CDR3 is 14 amino acids long. Germline CDR1 and CDR2: DFQATT and SNEGSKA (reference sequence). Trimming left V 0 bases short and J 4 bases short, with 10 bases between. The CDR3 spells CSARDGGENQPQHF. The CDR3 DNA reads TGCAGTGCTAGAGATGGTGGCGAGAATCAGCCCCAGCATTTT.

The rearrangement uses TRBV4-2 and TRBJ2-3; 10 nucleotides line up with TRBD2. Trimming removed 1 base from V and 2 bases from J; junction bases left unmatched: 12. From germline, CDR1 is LGHNA and CDR2 YNFKEQ. The CDR3 consists of 19 residues. CDR3 nucleotides: TGTGCCAGCAGCCAAGCTAGCGGGGGAGGTAGTTATGACACAGATACGCAGTATTTT. This translates into CASSQASGGGSYDTDTQYF.

The sample holds a few counts of this clonotype. This chain connects TRBV5-1 to TRBJ2-5, with no clear D. V lost 5 bases, J lost 0 bases, and 5 bases lay in between. Per the germline V gene, CDR1 is SGHRS and CDR2 is YFSETQ. The CDR3 loop spans 12 amino acids. The CDR3 here is CASRADQETQYF. CDR3 DNA: TGCGCCAGCAGGGCCGACCAAGAGACCCAGTACTTC.

This clonotype came up a few times. The CDR3 DNA follows: TGCGCCAGCAGCTCCGGCCGGGCGGGGGGGGAAGAGACCCAGTACTTC. Residues: CASSSGRAGGEETQYF. This chain connects TRBV5-1 to TRBJ2-5, with 9 bases that match TRBD2. The J segment lost 3 bases and the V segment lost 3 bases, leaving 9 bases of the junction unmatched. The germline gives CDR1 SGHRS, CDR2 YFSETQ. The CDR3 consists of 16 residues. The entire variable domain, with the rest obtained from reference TRBV5-1 and TRBJ2-5, is as follows: KAGVTQTPRYLIKTRGQQVTLSCSPISGHRSVSWYQQTPGQGLQFLFEYFSETQRNKGNFPGRFSGRQFSNSRSEMNVSTLELGDSALYLCASSSGRAGGEETQYFGPGTRLLVL.

The chain uses TRBV7-9 and TRBJ1-1, with TRBD1 identical over 8 bases. This CDR3 is built from 14 residues. The germline V gene has CDR1 SEHNR and CDR2 FQNEAQ (reference sequence). With 8 bases clipped from V and 5 bases from J, the junction kept 10 bases outside the gene matches. This CDR3 is CASAIGQGRTEAFF. CDR3 DNA: TGTGCCAGCGCTATTGGACAGGGTAGGACTGAAGCTTTCTTT.

In its sample, this clonotype was seen many times. V usage is TRBV7-7 and J usage is TRBJ2-2; D is perhaps TRBD1 (5 bases). CDR1 and CDR2 (germline): SSHAT, FNYEAQ (reference sequence). With 5 bases removed from V and 0 bases from J, the gap between germline ends came to 10 bases. The CDR3 is 15 residues long. CDR3 sequence (DNA): TGTGCCAGCAGCCCGACAGCCACGAACACCGGGGAGCTGTTTTTT. As protein: CASSPTATNTGELFF.

This chain connects TRBV12-3 or TRBV12-4 to TRBJ2-7; D is tentatively TRBD1 or TRBD2 (6 bases each). The CDR3 is 14 amino acids. With 8 bases removed from V and 3 bases from J, the gap between germline ends came to 17 bases. CDR3 nucleotides: TGTGCCAGCGCACTTGGAGGGGGTAGCTACGAGCAGTACTTC. Translating it yields CASALGGGSYEQYF.

This clonotype was detected a few times. The rearrangement links TRBV9 to TRBJ2-1, with D hard to call. Germline CDR1 and CDR2: SGDLS and YYNGEE. This CDR3 spans 14 amino acids. V was clipped by 0 bases and J by 0 bases, with 4 bases between them. The CDR3 region is CASSVDGSYNEQFF. The CDR3 nucleotides are TGTGCCAGCAGCGTAGACGGCTCCTACAATGAGCAGTTCTTC.

There are many counts of this clonotype. V usage is TRBV11-2 and J usage is TRBJ2-7; TRBD1 aligns across 7 bases. CDR3 length: 13 residues. The trim removed 1 base at V and 3 bases at J, leaving 0 bases unmatched. Germline CDR1 reads SGHAT; CDR2 reads FQNNGV. The CDR3 coding sequence is TGTGCCAGCAGCTTAGGGACAGGCTACGAGCAGTACTTC. Protein sequence: CASSLGTGYEQYF.

The chain recombines TRBV5-4 with TRBJ1-5; no clear D. The CDR3 contains 13 residues. V lost 4 bases to trimming and J lost 6 bases, with 11 bases between them. Germline CDR1 reads SGHNT; CDR2 reads YYREEE (reference sequence). The CDR3 nucleotides are TGTGCCAGCAGCCCCGGAAGGGCTCAGCCCCAGCATTTT. It specifies CASSPGRAQPQHF.

The CDR3 DNA reads TGTGCCAGCAGTTCAAACCCCTCCACTGGGGCCAACGTCCTGACTTTC. It is translated as CASSSNPSTGANVLTF. V is TRBV28 and J is TRBJ2-6; D is undetermined. V was shortened by 4 bases and J by 2 bases, with 12 bases between the two germline ends. Germline-derived CDR1 and CDR2 are MDHEN and SYDVKM. This CDR3 is built from 16 residues.

This chain links TRBV4-1 with TRBJ1-2; the D is unclear. CDR3 length equals 14 residues. Trimming took 0 bases from V and 4 from J, leaving 9 bases between them. CDR1 is MGHRA, CDR2 YSYEKL, per germline. The CDR3 DNA is TGCGCCAGCAGCCAAGAAAGGTATTCCTATGGCTACACCTTC. This translates into CASSQERYSYGYTF.

The chain has TRBV4-2 and TRBJ1-2; no firm D call. Trimming removed 0 bases from V and 8 bases from J, with 7 bases in between. This CDR3 region has 12 residues. CDR1 is LGHNA, CDR2 YNFKEQ, per germline. The DNA of the CDR3 is TGTGCCAGCAGCCAAGATGGCTCGGGCTACACCTTC. It yields the protein CASSQDGSGYTF.

The chain recombines TRBV29-1 with TRBJ1-1; no clear D gene. Trimming pared 7 bases from V and 1 base from J, leaving 7 bases between. The CDR3 spans 11 residues. Germline CDR1 SQVTM, CDR2 ANQGSEA. CDR3 DNA: TGCAGCGCCCTCAAGAACACTGAAGCTTTCTTT. It is translated as CSALKNTEAFF.

This clonotype was seen a few times. The V gene is TRBV5-1, the J gene TRBJ1-5; maybe TRBD1 (6 bases). V was cut by 0 bases and J by 5 bases, with 9 bases left in between. The CDR3 has 14 residues. Germline CDR1 SGHRS, CDR2 YFSETQ. This CDR3 is CASSLASGDQPQHF. In DNA, the CDR3 is TGCGCCAGCAGCTTGGCGTCAGGGGATCAGCCCCAGCATTTT.

The chain uses TRBV7-2 and TRBJ2-5; TRBD1 aligns across 8 bases. The CDR3 covers 16 residues. Trimming cost V 1 base and J 4 bases; bases outside gene matches: 8. The germline gives CDR1 SGHTA, CDR2 FQGNSA. CDR3 sequence reads: CASSLGLTGVGETQYF. CDR3 DNA: TGTGCCAGCAGCTTAGGCCTGACAGGGGTTGGAGAGACCCAGTACTTC.

This clonotype occurred many times. The chain joins TRBV4-3 to TRBJ2-6, with 7 bases identical to TRBD1. Germline loops: CDR1 LGHNA, CDR2 YSLEER. After removal of 3 bases from V and 4 bases from J, the junction contained 9 bases not matched to a gene. The CDR3 has 17 residues. CDR3 in DNA: TGCGCCAGCAGCCAGAGAGGGGGCCTTTCCGGGGCCAACGTCCTGACTTTC. Translation: CASSQRGGLSGANVLTF.

V is TRBV3-1 and J is TRBJ1-5; D may be TRBD1 (6 bases). V was clipped by 3 bases and J by 6 bases, with 12 bases between them. Germline values: CDR1 LGHDT, CDR2 YNNKEL (reference sequence). This CDR3 spans 14 amino acids. CDR3 residues: CASSHTGRGQPQHF. CDR3 nucleotide sequence: TGTGCCAGCAGCCATACAGGGCGTGGTCAGCCCCAGCATTTT.

This clonotype has a handful of counts. The genes are TRBV2 and TRBJ2-5; the D call may be TRBD1 or TRBD2 (5 bases each). Germline V gene sequence: CDR1 SNHLY, CDR2 FYNNEI. The V gene lost 6 bases and the J gene lost 1 base, with 15 bases spanning the gap. This CDR3 is 15 amino acids long. The CDR3 bases are TGTGCCAGCAGCGACGCGGATGGGACCCAAGAGACCCAGTACTTC. Translated, it gives CASSDADGTQETQYF.